Listed below are T cell receptor beta chains from one sample, sequenced in a study of T cells in Graves' hyperthyroidism and ophthalmopathy. TCRdb called the multiplex PCR reads again in MiXCR, with one record for every CDR3 protein. The sample has around 400,000 distinct CDR3 sequences, roughly 25% seen once. Input material: blood. These receptors originate from a man in his fifties or sixties with Graves' hyperthyroidism. Each CDR3 is given with its conserved first and last residue. D genes are given only for firm matches. Only part of the rows carry a size: once, few, many, or a class if the clone is expanded.

V gene,J gene,D gene,clone size,CDR3 protein,CDR3 DNA
TRBV20-1,TRBJ2-3,TRBD2,few,CSATASGSTDTQYF,TGCAGTGCTACGGCTAGCGGGAGCACAGATACGCAGTATTTT
TRBV2,TRBJ2-3,-,-,CASSETDTRTDTQYF,TGTGCCAGCAGTGAAACTGACACCCGCACAGATACGCAGTATTTT
TRBV5-1,TRBJ2-7,TRBD2,-,CASSPPYSGSDVGYEQYF,TGCGCCAGCAGCCCTCCGTATAGCGGGAGTGACGTAGGCTACGAGCAGTACTTC
TRBV12-3/TRBV12-4,TRBJ2-3,-,-,CASSVGAGGLGTQYF,TGTGCCAGCAGCGTCGGAGCGGGCGGGTTGGGGACGCAGTATTTT
TRBV29-1,TRBJ2-7,-,-,CSVGGRGYYEQYF,TGCAGCGTTGGAGGGAGAGGCTACTACGAGCAGTACTTC
TRBV7-9,TRBJ1-1,TRBD1,many,CASSLRWTGDTEAFF,TGTGCCAGCAGCTTAAGGTGGACAGGGGACACTGAAGCTTTCTTT
TRBV2,TRBJ2-1,-,many,CASKDAVDNEQFF,TGTGCCAGCAAGGACGCGGTAGACAATGAGCAGTTCTTC
TRBV6-2/TRBV6-3,TRBJ2-1,TRBD1,-,CASGTGGGNEQFF,TGTGCCAGCGGGACAGGGGGTGGCAATGAGCAGTTCTTC
TRBV3-1,TRBJ2-6,-,-,CASSQDPGAGANVLTF,TGTGCCAGCAGCCAAGATCCGGGGGCTGGGGCCAACGTCCTGACTTTC
TRBV5-1,TRBJ2-3,TRBD1,few,CASSALQGFISDTQYF,TGCGCCAGCAGCGCCCTACAGGGGTTTATCTCAGATACGCAGTATTTT
TRBV14,TRBJ2-1,-,few,CASSQARWWTSYNEQFF,TGTGCCAGCAGCCAAGCTCGGTGGTGGACCTCCTACAATGAGCAGTTCTTC
TRBV27,TRBJ1-4,-,-,CASSEETRSNEKLFF,TGTGCCAGCAGTGAGGAGACACGTTCTAATGAAAAACTGTTTTTT
TRBV3-1,TRBJ2-5,-,few,CASGGTGETQYF,TGTGCCAGCGGAGGGACCGGAGAGACCCAGTACTTC
TRBV3-1,TRBJ2-3,TRBD2,-,CASSQAGGPSTDTQYF,TGTGCCAGCAGCCAAGCGGGAGGGCCAAGCACAGATACGCAGTATTTT
TRBV20-1,TRBJ2-1,-,-,CSASTTRDTEQFF,TGCAGTGCTAGTACCACCCGGGACACTGAGCAGTTCTTC
TRBV7-9,TRBJ2-7,-,many,CASSLPSGRGDEQYF,TGTGCCAGCAGCTTACCATCCGGCAGGGGAGACGAGCAGTACTTC
TRBV5-1,TRBJ2-2,-,few,CASSLAGTPNTGELFF,TGCGCCAGCAGCTTGGCCGGGACCCCGAACACCGGGGAGCTGTTTTTT
TRBV2,TRBJ2-7,-,many,CASSRRTPEDEQYF,TGTGCCAGCAGTAGAAGGACCCCCGAGGACGAGCAGTACTTC
TRBV19,TRBJ1-3,-,few,CASRASGNTIYF,TGTGCCAGTAGAGCCTCTGGAAACACCATATATTTT
TRBV11-2,TRBJ2-1,-,few,CASSSLQGSYNEQFF,TGTGCCAGCAGCTCCTTACAAGGTTCCTACAATGAGCAGTTCTTC
TRBV29-1,TRBJ1-2,TRBD1,few,CSAPTGDASGYTF,TGCAGCGCACCGACAGGGGACGCGTCAGGCTACACCTTC
TRBV28,TRBJ2-7,-,-,CASSSRPDYSYEQYF,TGTGCCAGCAGTTCTCGCCCTGACTACTCCTACGAGCAGTACTTC
TRBV15,TRBJ2-1,-,few,CATSRVRGNNEQFF,TGTGCCACCAGCAGAGTGCGGGGAAACAATGAGCAGTTCTTC
TRBV5-8,TRBJ2-1,-,-,CASISAANNEQFF,TGTGCCAGCATTTCCGCTGCAAACAATGAGCAGTTCTTC
TRBV2,TRBJ1-2,-,-,CASNPRANYGYTF,TGTGCCAGCAACCCCAGGGCGAACTATGGCTACACCTTC
TRBV2,TRBJ2-7,-,many,CASSVRGVEQYF,TGTGCCAGCAGCGTGAGAGGAGTTGAGCAGTACTTC
TRBV30,TRBJ1-1,-,-,CAWSPNGGRGTEAFF,TGTGCCTGGAGTCCCAACGGGGGGCGCGGAACTGAAGCTTTCTTT
TRBV24-1,TRBJ1-3,-,-,CATSDPSSGNTIYF,TGTGCCACCAGTGACCCGAGCTCTGGAAACACCATATATTTT
TRBV7-2,TRBJ2-2,-,-,CASSLDYGLGVKGEYTGELFF,TGTGCCAGCAGCTTAGACTACGGGTTGGGTGTGAAGGGCGAGTACACCGGGGAGCTGTTTTTT
TRBV19,TRBJ1-1,-,few,CASSMGRGGTEAFF,TGTGCCAGTAGTATGGGAAGGGGTGGCACTGAAGCTTTCTTT
TRBV5-1,TRBJ1-4,-,-,CASSPSGRPNEKLFF,TGCGCCAGCAGCCCGTCAGGCAGGCCTAATGAAAAACTGTTTTTT
TRBV2,TRBJ2-5,-,many,CASKFQETQYF,TGTGCCAGCAAGTTCCAAGAGACCCAGTACTTC
TRBV3-1,TRBJ1-3,-,many,CAAGRNTIYF,TGTGCGGCTGGTCGAAACACCATATATTTT
TRBV19,TRBJ2-1,TRBD2,-,CASRAGLAYNEQFF,TGTGCCAGTAGGGCGGGACTAGCTTACAATGAGCAGTTCTTC
TRBV7-3,TRBJ2-1,-,few,CASSPQPAGTYNEQFF,TGTGCCAGCAGCCCCCAACCAGCGGGCACCTACAATGAGCAGTTCTTC
TRBV29-1,TRBJ2-7,TRBD2,-,CSVEGTSGDYEQYF,TGCAGCGTGGAGGGGACTAGCGGAGATTACGAGCAGTACTTC
TRBV2,TRBJ2-1,TRBD2,many,CASLRDYPYNEQFF,TGTGCCAGCCTTCGGGACTACCCTTACAATGAGCAGTTCTTC
TRBV14,TRBJ2-1,TRBD2,-,CASSQDSLAGGAYNEQFF,TGTGCCAGCAGCCAAGACTCACTAGCGGGAGGAGCCTACAATGAGCAGTTCTTC